This is a list of T cell receptor beta chains from one sample in a study of shared clonotypes between healthy human individuals. Some clones are missing from TCRdb's copy, which holds only in-frame ones; the method was immunoSEQ multiplex PCR. The sample includes approximately 2,000,000 clones, about 94% of them seen just once. Sequencing was done on a sample of naive CD8+ T cells from PBMCs. The receptors originated from a man aged 18 to 35 in good health. Some clones in this sample may be carry-over from other donors' samples. The CDR3 runs from the conserved cysteine through the conserved F or W. D genes are given only for firm matches. Not all rows give a size; the values are once, few, many and, for expanded clones, a class.

abundance: few
d_gene: NA
j_gene: TRBJ1-5
v_gene: TRBV28
CDR3aa: CASSLPGVSNQPQHF
CDR3nt: TGTGCCAGCAGTTTACCAGGGGTTAGCAATCAGCCCCAGCATTTT

abundance: NA
d_gene: TRBD2
j_gene: TRBJ2-1
v_gene: TRBV27
CDR3aa: CASSPSGRAKRLF
CDR3nt: TGTGCCAGCAGCCCTAGCGGGAGGGCCAAACGGCTCTTC

abundance: NA
d_gene: NA
j_gene: TRBJ2-1
v_gene: TRBV5-4
CDR3aa: CASSLQGNEQFF
CDR3nt: TGTGCCAGCAGCTTACAGGGAAATGAGCAGTTCTTC

abundance: NA
d_gene: TRBD2
j_gene: TRBJ2-7
v_gene: TRBV28
CDR3aa: CASTRAGSSEQYF
CDR3nt: TGTGCCAGCACTCGAGCGGGAAGTAGCGAGCAGTACTTC

abundance: few
d_gene: NA
j_gene: TRBJ1-2
v_gene: TRBV29-1
CDR3aa: CSVIHSGFHTF
CDR3nt: TGCAGCGTTATCCACTCAGGGTTCCACACCTTC

abundance: NA
d_gene: NA
j_gene: TRBJ1-2
v_gene: TRBV7-9
CDR3aa: CASSLKSGDGYTF
CDR3nt: TGTGCCAGCAGCTTAAAGTCGGGGGACGGCTACACCTTC

abundance: NA
d_gene: NA
j_gene: TRBJ2-3
v_gene: TRBV10-2
CDR3aa: CASSLSTGGLDTQYF
CDR3nt: TGCGCCAGCAGTCTCTCCACAGGAGGTCTGGATACGCAGTATTTT

abundance: once
d_gene: TRBD1
j_gene: TRBJ2-7
v_gene: TRBV5-1
CDR3aa: CASWDSSYEQYF
CDR3nt: TGCGCCAGCTGGGACAGCTCCTACGAGCAGTACTTC

abundance: NA
d_gene: NA
j_gene: TRBJ2-3
v_gene: TRBV7-9
CDR3aa: CASSSAEGSDTQYF
CDR3nt: TGTGCCAGCAGCTCGGCGGAGGGTTCAGATACGCAGTATTTT

abundance: NA
d_gene: NA
j_gene: TRBJ1-1
v_gene: TRBV28
CDR3aa: CASSRDRGSLTEAFF
CDR3nt: TGTGCCAGCAGCCGGGACCGCGGGTCACTTACTGAAGCTTTCTTT

abundance: NA
d_gene: NA
j_gene: TRBJ1-2
v_gene: TRBV5-5
CDR3aa: CASSLEWGDGYGYTF
CDR3nt: TGTGCCAGCAGCTTGGAATGGGGGGACGGCTATGGCTACACCTTC

abundance: NA
d_gene: TRBD2
j_gene: TRBJ2-7
v_gene: TRBV27
CDR3aa: CASSPGLAASYEQYF
CDR3nt: TGTGCCAGCAGTCCGGGACTAGCGGCCTCCTACGAGCAGTACTTC

abundance: NA
d_gene: NA
j_gene: TRBJ2-7
v_gene: TRBV7-9
CDR3aa: CASSPYRGASYEQYF
CDR3nt: TGTGCCAGCAGCCCCTATCGGGGAGCCTCCTACGAGCAGTACTTC

abundance: NA
d_gene: NA
j_gene: TRBJ2-7
v_gene: TRBV27
CDR3aa: CASSLSEGTLSYEQYF
CDR3nt: TGTGCCAGCAGTTTATCGGAAGGGACACTCTCCTACGAGCAGTACTTC

abundance: NA
d_gene: NA
j_gene: TRBJ2-7
v_gene: TRBV5-6
CDR3aa: CASSGGFTYEQYF
CDR3nt: TGTGCCAGCAGCGGGGGATTTACCTACGAGCAGTACTTC

abundance: NA
d_gene: NA
j_gene: TRBJ2-2
v_gene: TRBV4-1
CDR3aa: CASSEHSSTGELFF
CDR3nt: TGCGCCAGCAGCGAACACTCGAGCACCGGGGAGCTGTTTTTT

abundance: NA
d_gene: NA
j_gene: TRBJ2-1
v_gene: TRBV9
CDR3aa: CASSPTSGPLYNEQFF
CDR3nt: TGTGCCAGCAGCCCTACCTCCGGACCTCTCTACAATGAGCAGTTCTTC

abundance: NA
d_gene: NA
j_gene: TRBJ1-2
v_gene: TRBV29-1
CDR3aa: CSVEKPDGYTF
CDR3nt: TGCAGCGTTGAGAAGCCCGATGGCTACACCTTC

abundance: NA
d_gene: NA
j_gene: TRBJ2-3
v_gene: TRBV6-1
CDR3aa: CASSETSLGITDTQYF
CDR3nt: TGTGCCAGCAGTGAAACTAGTCTCGGTATCACAGATACGCAGTATTTT

abundance: once
d_gene: TRBD2
j_gene: TRBJ2-2
v_gene: TRBV7-3
CDR3aa: CASSLIAGVKTGELFF
CDR3nt: TGTGCCAGCAGCTTAATTGCGGGAGTGAAGACCGGGGAGCTGTTTTTT

abundance: NA
d_gene: TRBD1
j_gene: TRBJ2-1
v_gene: TRBV29-1
CDR3aa: CSVAGTVTSNEQFF
CDR3nt: TGCAGCGTTGCCGGGACAGTAACCTCCAATGAGCAGTTCTTC

abundance: NA
d_gene: TRBD2
j_gene: TRBJ2-7
v_gene: TRBV9
CDR3aa: CASSVGAGVTYEQYF
CDR3nt: TGTGCCAGCAGCGTAGGAGCGGGGGTAACCTACGAGCAGTACTTC

abundance: once
d_gene: NA
j_gene: TRBJ1-1
v_gene: TRBV13
CDR3aa: CASSLGSRGVITEAFF
CDR3nt: TGTGCCAGCAGCTTAGGGAGTAGGGGGGTGATCACTGAAGCTTTCTTT

abundance: NA
d_gene: NA
j_gene: TRBJ2-2
v_gene: TRBV11-2
CDR3aa: CASWYTGELFF
CDR3nt: TGTGCCTCTTGGTACACCGGGGAGCTGTTTTTT

abundance: NA
d_gene: NA
j_gene: TRBJ2-7
v_gene: TRBV7-6
CDR3aa: CASSPMRSSYEQYF
CDR3nt: TGTGCCAGCAGCCCTATGCGGTCCTCCTACGAGCAGTACTTC

abundance: NA
d_gene: TRBD1
j_gene: TRBJ2-7
v_gene: TRBV4-1
CDR3aa: CASSHSGTGGAEQYF
CDR3nt: TGCGCCAGCAGCCATTCCGGGACAGGGGGCGCCGAGCAGTACTTC

abundance: NA
d_gene: NA
j_gene: TRBJ2-3
v_gene: TRBV7-9
CDR3aa: CASSSSGELRDTQYF
CDR3nt: TGTGCCAGCAGCTCATCGGGGGAGCTGAGGGATACGCAGTATTTT